This TCR beta chain was obtained from a study of blood T cell repertoires in COVID-19. CDR3 length equals 14 residues. Looked up from germline, CDR1 is LNHNV and CDR2 is YYDKDF (reference sequence). Trimming cost V 0 bases and J 8 bases, with 11 bases left between them. Method: immunoSEQ multiplex PCR; TCRdb's copy keeps in-frame clones and lacks some. The data show some 250,000 clones, over 75% seen once. Sequenced input: peripheral blood. The chain joins TRBV15 to TRBJ2-1; D is undetermined. The TCR sequence derives from a human donor in a cohort sampled during active COVID-19. CDR3 residues: CATSREPGVDEQFF. In nucleotides, the CDR3 is TGTGCCACCAGCAGAGAACCGGGTGTGGATGAGCAGTTCTTC.